One sample yielded the 20 T cell receptor beta chains listed below, sequenced in a study of cytotoxic CD8 clonotypes in ibrutinib-treated CLL (dated by TCRdb to about 2021). Reading the label with the study, this specimen's time point is: progressive disease on ibrutinib. The library was produced with the immunoSEQ multiplex PCR assay. TCRdb holds this immuneACCESS table with in-frame rearrangements only. Some clones are missing; in checked studies, unresolved V genes explain under half, and the rest has no known cause. The table for this sample lists 250,000 to 350,000 clones; 70% to 80% of them were counted only once. The ten largest clones take up about 5.3% of the sample. The sample in question was PBMCs, obtained at disease progression, from a patient treated with ibrutinib. These receptor sequences come from a human donor with chronic lymphocytic leukemia.

In its sample, this clone was seen once. This chain connects TRBV29-1 to TRBJ1-1; D call uncertain. The V gene's germline CDR1 is SQVTM and CDR2 ANQGSEA. CDR3 length: 13 residues. V dropped 4 bases and J dropped 2 bases, with 11 bases sitting between them. For the CDR3, the DNA is TGCAGCGTTGGATTGTCCCATAACACTGAAGCTTTCTTT. Its protein product is CSVGLSHNTEAFF. The full variable domain, in which reference TRBV29-1 and TRBJ1-1 provide the parts outside the CDR3, is SAVISQKPSRDICQRGTSLTIQCQVDSQVTMMFWYRQQPGQSLTLIATANQGSEATYESGFVIDKFPISRPNLTFSTLTVSNMSPEDSSIYLCSVGLSHNTEAFFGQGTRLTVV.

This CDR3 reads CASSDGRLVEQYF. Written as DNA, the CDR3 is TGTGCCAGCAGCGACGGGAGGCTAGTCGAGCAGTACTTC. The chain is built from TRBV9 and TRBJ2-7; 7 bases are a match to TRBD2. The CDR3 consists of 13 residues. J was trimmed by 6 bases and V by 3 bases; bases with no gene match: 6. Per the germline V gene, CDR1 is SGDLS and CDR2 is YYNGEE.

The chain has TRBV7-6 and TRBJ1-4, with TRBD1 identical over 7 bases. The CDR3 is 16 residues long. Germline-derived CDR1 and CDR2 are SGHVS and FNYEAQ. J was trimmed by 0 bases and V by 0 bases; bases with no gene match: 1. The DNA for the CDR3 is TGTGCCAGCAGCTTAGCTACAGGGGCAACTAATGAAAAACTGTTTTTT. The encoded protein is CASSLATGATNEKLFF.

The chain links TRBV11-2 to TRBJ1-1; no definite D call. Germline CDR1 SGHAT, CDR2 FQNNGV. Trimming stripped 2 bases from V and 6 bases from J, with 10 bases between. This CDR3 spans 13 amino acids. CDR3 in DNA: TGTGCCAGCAGCTTAAGCTTCCGGGCTGAAGCTTTCTTT. This gives the protein CASSLSFRAEAFF.

The CDR3 nucleotides read TGTGCCAGCAGTGAAGCCTCAAAGTTAGTCTACGAGCAGTACTTC. This translates into CASSEASKLVYEQYF. V usage is TRBV2 and J usage is TRBJ2-7; no firm D call. The CDR3 loop spans 15 amino acids. Germline V gene sequence: CDR1 SNHLY, CDR2 FYNNEI. Trimming cost V 0 bases and J 3 bases, with 12 bases left between them.

The chain uses TRBV9 and TRBJ1-2; D uncertain. V lost 0 bases and J lost 3, with 18 bases in between. The germline CDR1 and CDR2 sequences are SGDLS and YYNGEE. This CDR3 spans 17 amino acids. CDR3 loop: CASSVGIGYGEYYGYTF. The CDR3 region has the DNA TGTGCCAGCAGCGTAGGTATAGGTTACGGGGAGTACTATGGCTACACCTTC.

J is TRBJ1-2 and V is TRBV29-1, with D unclear. Germline CDR1 reads SQVTM; CDR2 reads ANQGSEA. Trimming removed 4 bases from V and 3 bases from J, with 21 bases in between. The CDR3 length is 16 residues. CDR3 sequence reads: CSVGSGPDQPHYGYTF. The CDR3 DNA reads as TGCAGCGTTGGGAGCGGGCCGGATCAGCCTCACTATGGCTACACCTTC.

V is TRBV5-1 and J is TRBJ2-2; no reliable D call. V was pared by 0 bases and J by 0 bases, with 3 bases between. Germline CDR1 is SGHRS and CDR2 is YFSETQ. CDR3 length: 14 amino acids. This chain's CDR3 is CASSLEPNTGELFF. The CDR3 region has the DNA TGCGCCAGCAGCTTGGAACCGAACACCGGGGAGCTGTTTTTT.

V and J are TRBV2 and TRBJ2-1; D is unresolved. Trimming took 6 bases from V and 4 from J, leaving 10 bases between them. CDR3 size: 13 residues. Germline lookup yields CDR1 SNHLY and CDR2 FYNNEI. The CDR3: CASSLDEYNEQFF. The CDR3 nucleotides are TGTGCCAGCAGCCTAGACGAATACAATGAGCAGTTCTTC.

The chain links TRBV18 to TRBJ2-2; a weak D match, TRBD1 (6 bases). Trimming removed 1 base from V and 0 bases from J, with 12 bases in between. The CDR3 extends over 17 amino acids. Looked up from germline, CDR1 is KGHSH and CDR2 is LQKENI. The CDR3 coding sequence is TGTGCCAGCTCACCACGAACGACAGGAACGAACACCGGGGAGCTGTTTTTT. It is translated as CASSPRTTGTNTGELFF.

This clone was seen a few times. The J gene is TRBJ2-1, the V gene TRBV18, with D unresolved. CDR3 length: 12 residues. Trimming left V 3 bases short and J 6 bases short, with 6 bases between. Germline CDR1 and CDR2: KGHSH and LQKENI. The CDR3: CASSPESNEQFF. Written as DNA, the CDR3 is TGTGCCAGCTCACCGGAGAGCAATGAGCAGTTCTTC.

This rearrangement joins TRBV18 to TRBJ1-5; TRBD1 is a possible D gene (5 bases). The ends were cut back, 6 bases at V and 5 bases at J, with 14 bases in the middle. Germline-derived CDR1 and CDR2 are KGHSH and LQKENI. This CDR3 is 14 amino acids long. DNA of the CDR3: TGTGCCAGCTCCACAAATTCGGGGGATCAGCCCCAGCATTTT. Amino acid sequence: CASSTNSGDQPQHF. Drawing the rest from reference TRBV18 and TRBJ1-5, the complete variable domain is NAGVMQNPRHLVRRRGQEARLRCSPMKGHSHVYWYRQLPEEGLKFMVYLQKENIIDESGMPKERFSAEFPKEGPSILRIQQVVRGDSAAYFCASSTNSGDQPQHFGDGTRLSIL.

The rearrangement links TRBV11-2 to TRBJ2-7, with D possibly being TRBD1 or TRBD2 (5 bases each). V was shortened by 1 base and J by 6 bases, with 19 bases between the two germline ends. Germline CDR1 and CDR2: SGHAT and FQNNGV. This CDR3 has 16 amino acids. CDR3 loop: CASSLGPRRIGTEQYF. The CDR3 DNA sequence: TGTGCCAGCAGCTTAGGGCCAAGGAGGATCGGGACCGAGCAGTACTTC.

V gene TRBV19 combines with J gene TRBJ2-1; D might be TRBD1 (5 bases). In germline, CDR1 is LNHDA, CDR2 SQIVND (reference sequence). V gave up 7 bases and J gave up 8 bases, with 9 bases separating them. CDR3 size: 11 residues. CDR3 residues: CASKGVYEQFF. The CDR3 bases are TGTGCCAGTAAAGGGGTCTATGAGCAGTTCTTC.

The chain employs TRBV19 and TRBJ2-2; unclear D gene. Per germline, CDR1 LNHDA and CDR2 SQIVND (reference sequence). Between the trimmed V and J ends, which lost 3 bases and 2 bases, there was a span of 10 bases. The CDR3 is made up of 15 amino acids. The CDR3 nucleotides are TGTGCCAGTAGTATGGGCAGACGCAACACCGGGGAGCTGTTTTTT. Protein product: CASSMGRRNTGELFF.

The chain is built from TRBV19 and TRBJ2-7; the D call may be TRBD1 or TRBD2 (5 bases each). Trimming left V 7 bases short and J 3 bases short, with 10 bases between. The CDR3 is 12 amino acids. Germline CDR1 reads LNHDA; CDR2 reads SQIVND (reference sequence). The DNA of the CDR3 is TGTGCCAGTAATTCAGGGAGCTACGAGCAGTACTTC. Its translation is CASNSGSYEQYF.

This clone has only a few counts. This chain connects TRBV29-1 to TRBJ1-1; TRBD1 might be the D (5 bases). CDR3 size: 13 residues. Trimming cost V 6 bases and J 6 bases, with 17 bases left between them. Per the germline V gene, CDR1 is SQVTM and CDR2 is ANQGSEA. The CDR3 loop is CSVDGGPFAEAFF. In nucleotides, the CDR3 is TGCAGCGTGGATGGGGGTCCCTTCGCTGAAGCTTTCTTT.

The V and J genes are TRBV6-6 and TRBJ2-7, with no clear D. Trimming left V 7 bases short and J 3 bases short, with 10 bases between. The CDR3 covers 12 residues. Germline CDR1 reads MNHNY; CDR2 reads SVGAGI (reference sequence). The CDR3 protein is CASTHQVYEQYF. DNA for the CDR3: TGTGCCAGCACCCACCAAGTCTACGAGCAGTACTTC.

CDR3 nucleotides: TGTGCCAGCAGTTCCTGGACTAGCGGGACGGCCTACGAGCAGTACTTC. It codes for CASSSWTSGTAYEQYF. The chain combines TRBV6-5 with TRBJ2-7; TRBD2 aligns across 12 bases. Per germline, CDR1 MNHEY and CDR2 SVGAGI. With 4 bases clipped from V and 2 bases from J, the junction kept 6 bases outside the gene matches. This CDR3 contains 16 residues.

This clone came up once. The chain employs TRBV2 and TRBJ1-2, with D perhaps TRBD1 (5 bases). Trimming stripped 8 bases from V and 8 bases from J, with 18 bases between. CDR1 SNHLY and CDR2 FYNNEI come from the germline V gene. The CDR3 is 13 amino acids. The CDR3: CASSGSRVGGYTF. In DNA, the CDR3 is TGTGCCAGCTCAGGGTCCCGGGTAGGCGGCTACACCTTC.